The subject of this entry is one TCR beta chain. The antigen remains undetermined. With 60 Vbeta and 13 Jbeta primers, the PCR was carried out. Under the authors' procedure: The count from a later analysis was about 80 million unique TCR beta chains, around 10 million of them shared. Profiled with immunoSEQ multiplex PCR; TCRdb holds only in-frame clones, not every one. D and trimming come from the DNA, and the V and J calls and clone size come from that table. The data contain approximately 170,000 clones, roughly 71% of them seen just once; the ten biggest clones take up roughly 1.6%. These data come from a study of cytomegalovirus exposure and HLA in healthy donors. Study-wide findings and caveats: TCR beta chains associated with HLA were, in a later analysis, more clonally expanded than equally common others. Among the most significant clusters, several appeared linked to common viral pathogens in a later analysis. Available immune exposure information was restricted to CMV serostatus only.

CDR3 length: 14 residues. Germline V CDR1 and CDR2: SGDLS, YYNGEE. V was cut by 4 bases and J by 8 bases, with 16 bases left in between. The receptor comes from a girl under 18 in good health and CMV-seronegative. Input material: PBMCs. The J gene is TRBJ1-3, the V gene TRBV9; D not resolved. CDR3 DNA: TGTGCCAGCAGCCCCCCCGGACTCCGGGACACCATATATTTT. It yields the protein CASSPPGLRDTIYF.